What follows describes a single T cell receptor beta chain. The sample has other DNA sequences that encode this CDR3 too. This CDR3 spans 12 amino acids. From germline, CDR1 is GTSNPN and CDR2 SVGIG (reference sequence). V lost 2 bases to trimming and J lost 2 bases, with 6 bases between them. The sample is drawn from a study of blood T cell repertoires in COVID-19. Study-level background: The study drew acute and convalescent COVID-19 samples from the United States, Italy and Spain. T cells, B-cell-depleted T cells, or PBMCs provided the cDNA or gDNA that served as material.

Method: immunoSEQ multiplex PCR; TCRdb's copy keeps in-frame clones and lacks some. The sample includes approximately 230,000 clones, 65% to 85% of them seen just once. This chain joins TRBV30 and TRBJ2-5; D call uncertain. Sequencing was performed on peripheral blood. This sequence originates from a man at least 80 years old with acute or convalescent COVID-19. This CDR3 reads CAWSYNQETQYF. As DNA, the CDR3 is TGTGCCTGGAGTTACAATCAAGAGACCCAGTACTTC. The full variable domain, with the rest looked up from reference TRBV30 and TRBJ2-5, is SQTIHQWPATLVQPVGSPLSLECTVEGTSNPNLYWYRQAAGRGLQLLFYSVGIGQISSEVPQNLSASRPQDRQFILSSKKLLLSDSGFYLCAWSYNQETQYFGPGTRLLVL.